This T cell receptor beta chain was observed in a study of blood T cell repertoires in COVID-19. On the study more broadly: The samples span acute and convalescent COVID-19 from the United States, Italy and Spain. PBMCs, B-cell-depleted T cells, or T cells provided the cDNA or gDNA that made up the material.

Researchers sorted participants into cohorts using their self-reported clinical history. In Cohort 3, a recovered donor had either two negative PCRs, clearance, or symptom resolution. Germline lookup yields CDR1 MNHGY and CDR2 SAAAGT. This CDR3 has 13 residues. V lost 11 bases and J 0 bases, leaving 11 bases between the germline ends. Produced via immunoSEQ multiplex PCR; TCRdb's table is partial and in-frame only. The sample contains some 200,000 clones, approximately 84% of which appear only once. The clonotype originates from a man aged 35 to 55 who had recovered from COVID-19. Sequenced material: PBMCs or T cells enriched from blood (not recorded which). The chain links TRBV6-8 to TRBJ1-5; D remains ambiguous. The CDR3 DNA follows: TGTGCCCTAGTCGATAATAGCAATCAGCCCCAGCATTTT. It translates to CALVDNSNQPQHF.